Each of the 21 T cell receptor beta chains below was sequenced from the same sample in a study of neoadjuvant anti-PD-1 for oral cavity cancer. Only in-frame clones appear in the TCRdb table, and some are missing; sequencing was by immunoSEQ multiplex PCR. The repertoire consists of approximately 68,000 clones, with 80% to 90% occurring once and the leading ten covering around 2.6%. Regarding time point: after neoadjuvant nivolumab, at surgical resection. The sample was PBMCs, taken after nivolumab (anti-PD-1) treatment. Receptor source: a person aged 35-79 years with oral cavity squamous cell carcinoma.

There are a few counts of this clone. This rearrangement joins TRBV6-4 to TRBJ2-1; 11 positions match TRBD2. Germline V gene lookup returns CDR1 MRHNA and CDR2 SNTAGT. The CDR3 is 15 residues long. V lost 6 bases to trimming and J lost 4 bases; unmatched junction nucleotides: 5. CDR3 DNA: TGTGCCAGCAGCGCCGGGACTAGCGGATACAATGAGCAGTTCTTC. Its translation: CASSAGTSGYNEQFF.

This clone is a singleton in its sample. Its ends do not fully match the called genes, so a read error is possible. This chain connects TRBV9 to TRBJ1-3; 7 positions match TRBD1. This CDR3 has 14 amino acids. From germline, CDR1 is SGDLS and CDR2 YYNGEE. CDR3 amino acids: CASSIRQGGSTIYF. CDR3 nucleotides: TGTGCCAGCAGCATCAGACAGGGTGGAAGCACCATATATTTT.

V is TRBV6-5 and J is TRBJ2-5; weak D call: TRBD2 (6 bases). This CDR3 spans 13 amino acids. Trimming left V 4 bases short and J 7 bases short, with 13 bases between. CDR1 and CDR2 from the germline V gene are MNHEY and SVGAGI. The CDR3 region has the DNA TGTGCCAGCAGTTCCGGGACTCCGGGGACCCAGTACTTC. It is translated as CASSSGTPGTQYF.

V gene TRBV10-3 combines with J gene TRBJ2-7; tentatively, D is TRBD1 or TRBD2 (5 bases each). Between the trimmed V and J ends, which lost 7 bases and 7 bases, there was a span of 17 bases. This CDR3 region has 13 residues. Germline CDR1 and CDR2: ENHRY and SYGVKD. In DNA, the CDR3 is TGTGCCATCAACCGGGGCCTGCGGCAAGAGCAGTACTTC. It is translated as CAINRGLRQEQYF.

The CDR3 here is CASSLRERRSYNEQFF. CDR3 bases: TGCGCCAGCAGCTTGAGAGAGCGTCGCTCCTACAATGAGCAGTTCTTC. The gene calls are TRBV5-1 and TRBJ2-1; D ambiguous. The length of the CDR3 is 16 residues. Germline V lookup: CDR1 SGHRS, CDR2 YFSETQ. With 1 base removed from V and 0 bases from J, the gap between germline ends came to 11 bases.

This chain joins TRBV4-1 and TRBJ2-1, with D maybe TRBD1 (6 bases). CDR1 and CDR2 from the germline V gene are MGHRA and YSYEKL. CDR3 length: 15 amino acids. Trimming left V 0 bases short and J 10 bases short, with 16 bases between. CDR3 loop: CASSQESQGSPEQFF. The CDR3 region has the DNA TGCGCCAGCAGCCAAGAAAGCCAGGGGTCCCCGGAGCAGTTCTTC.

For the CDR3, the DNA is TGCGCCAGCAGCATATCTGGGACTAGCGGAGTCTCCCAAGGTACGCAGTATTTT. This gives the protein CASSISGTSGVSQGTQYF. The chain has TRBV5-1 and TRBJ2-3; TRBD2 agrees at 11 bases. This CDR3 has 18 amino acids. The V gene end was trimmed by 4 bases and the J gene end by 8 bases; junction bases not matched to a gene: 18. CDR1 SGHRS and CDR2 YFSETQ come from the germline V gene.

The CDR3 here is CASSQEGPYNSPLHF. The CDR3 nucleotides are TGTGCCAGCAGCCAAGAAGGGCCCTATAATTCACCCCTCCACTTT. The chain has TRBV4-2 and TRBJ1-6, with D unresolved. Trimming shortened V by 0 bases and J by 2 bases, and 5 bases separated the two germline ends. CDR3 length: 15 amino acids. Germline CDR1 LGHNA, CDR2 YNFKEQ.

The V and J genes are TRBV6-1 and TRBJ2-7, with 9 bases matching TRBD2. Per germline, CDR1 MNHNS and CDR2 SASEGT. The V and J ends lost 5 bases and 2 bases, in that order; junction bases with no gene match: 7. CDR3 length: 15 residues. Here the CDR3 DNA reads TGTGCCAGCAGTACGCAGACTAGCGGCGCCTACGAGCAGTACTTC. Its translation: CASSTQTSGAYEQYF.

J is TRBJ2-5 and V is TRBV5-1; D gene uncertain. Germline CDR1 is SGHRS and CDR2 is YFSETQ. The CDR3 has 11 amino acids. V was pared by 0 bases and J by 5 bases, with 2 bases between. CDR3 residues: CASSLVETQYF. For the CDR3, the DNA is TGCGCCAGCAGCTTGGTTGAGACCCAGTACTTC.

V is TRBV7-3 and J is TRBJ1-1; D unclear. V lost 0 bases, J lost 7 bases, and 9 bases lay in between. The CDR3 spans 13 residues. Germline V CDR1 and CDR2: SGHTA, FQGTGA. This CDR3 reads CASSLTPGDEAFF. The CDR3 DNA reads TGTGCCAGCAGCTTAACCCCCGGGGATGAAGCTTTCTTT. Based on the CDR3 plus reference TRBV7-3 and TRBJ1-1, the full variable domain is GAGVSQTPSNKVTEKGKYVELRCDPISGHTALYWYRQSLGQGPEFLIYFQGTGAADDSGLPNDRFFAVRPEGSVSTLKIQRTERGDSAVYLCASSLTPGDEAFFGQGTRLTVV.

This chain joins TRBV6-1 and TRBJ2-6, with a weak D call TRBD2 (6 bases). Trimming took 1 base from V and 1 from J, leaving 8 bases between them. The CDR3 is 16 amino acids. Looked up from germline, CDR1 is MNHNS and CDR2 is SASEGT. Here the CDR3 DNA reads TGTGCCAGCAGTGAAGTGGGGGGATCTGGGGCCAACGTCCTGACTTTC. This codes for CASSEVGGSGANVLTF.

The rearrangement uses TRBV9 and TRBJ2-1; TRBD2 is a possible D gene (5 bases). This CDR3 contains 15 residues. The germline V and J ends were trimmed by 3 bases and 1 base, with 11 bases remaining between them. CDR1 is SGDLS and CDR2 is YYNGEE in the germline V gene. The CDR3 nucleotides read TGTGCCAGCAGCGGAACTAGTGGTTCCTACAATGAGCAGTTCTTC. It encodes CASSGTSGSYNEQFF.

This clone was found a few times. V and J are TRBV15 and TRBJ2-6; D gene unclear. V gave up 3 bases and J gave up 2 bases, with 8 bases separating them. CDR3 length: 15 amino acids. The germline V gene encodes CDR1 LNHNV and CDR2 YYDKDF (reference sequence). CDR3 sequence reads: CATSRRKTGANVLTF. CDR3 nucleotide sequence: TGTGCCACCAGCAGGAGAAAAACTGGGGCCAACGTCCTGACTTTC.

V is TRBV6-5 and J is TRBJ2-7; D is perhaps TRBD1 (6 bases). V lost 4 bases and J lost 6, with 13 bases in between. Germline V gene lookup returns CDR1 MNHEY and CDR2 SVGAGI. The CDR3 is made up of 13 amino acids. This CDR3 is CASSSGQFLEQYF. CDR3 DNA: TGTGCCAGCAGTTCGGGACAATTTCTCGAGCAGTACTTC.

The genes are TRBV9 and TRBJ2-2; D assignment may be TRBD1 or TRBD2 (6 bases each). This CDR3 region has 14 residues. V dropped 6 bases and J dropped 1 base, with 10 bases sitting between them. Germline V gene lookup returns CDR1 SGDLS and CDR2 YYNGEE. The CDR3 sequence: CASNRDLNTGELFF. DNA for the CDR3: TGTGCCAGCAACAGGGACTTGAACACCGGGGAGCTGTTTTTT.

The rearrangement uses TRBV4-2 and TRBJ2-7, with a possible D match to TRBD2 (6 bases). Germline CDR1 LGHNA, CDR2 YNFKEQ. This CDR3 region has 14 residues. V lost 0 bases to trimming and J lost 7 bases, with 13 bases between them. CDR3 protein: CASSQDRWRAEQYF. As DNA, the CDR3 is TGTGCCAGCAGCCAAGATAGGTGGAGGGCTGAGCAGTACTTC.

The CDR3 here is CAIAEDGYEQYF. DNA of the CDR3: TGTGCCATCGCCGAGGACGGCTACGAGCAGTACTTC. The chain is built from TRBV10-3 and TRBJ2-7; no reliable D call. Germline assignment: CDR1 ENHRY and CDR2 SYGVKD. Trimming removed 8 bases at V and 3 bases at J, with 11 bases between. The CDR3 is 12 residues long.

This clone was counted a single time. V gene TRBV7-3 combines with J gene TRBJ1-3; D remains unclear. Germline values: CDR1 SGHTA, CDR2 FQGTGA. Trimming shortened V by 1 base and J by 4 bases, and 5 bases separated the two germline ends. The CDR3 covers 13 residues. The CDR3: CASSLIPGNTIYF. The DNA of the CDR3 is TGTGCCAGCAGCTTAATACCCGGAAACACCATATATTTT.

The chain has TRBV6-1 and TRBJ1-4; 7 bases fit TRBD1. Germline assignment: CDR1 MNHNS and CDR2 SASEGT. After removal of 5 bases from V and 8 bases from J, the junction contained 8 bases not matched to a gene. This CDR3 region has 14 residues. The CDR3 nucleotides are TGTGCCAGCAGTTTTTCCCAGGGGGGGGAAAAACTGTTTTTT. This gives the protein CASSFSQGGEKLFF.

This clone appeared a few times. V gene TRBV7-8 combines with J gene TRBJ1-1, with no clear D. This CDR3 has 18 residues. V was pared by 2 bases and J by 0 bases, with 19 bases between. Germline CDR1 SGHVS, CDR2 FQNEAQ. CDR3 DNA: TGTGCCAGCAGCTTATATTTTTCAGGTCGATTATTGAACACTGAAGCTTTCTTT. As protein: CASSLYFSGRLLNTEAFF.